The clone carrying this T cell receptor beta chain was recorded once. The data were obtained in a study of shared clonotypes between healthy human individuals. Each subset's genomic DNA was split evenly across several immunoSEQ plates. The authors loaded 200 ng DNA, some 32,000 T cell genomes, into sorted-subset replicate PCRs. Profiled with immunoSEQ multiplex PCR; TCRdb holds only in-frame clones, not every one. The table shows 1,400,000 or so clones, with approximately 98.5% occurring only once. Deletions cut 3 bases from V and 6 bases from J, with 9 bases between. The CDR3 is 13 amino acids. CDR1 and CDR2 from the germline V gene are KGHSH and LQKENI.

The TCR originated in a man aged 30 to 39 in good health. The chain carries TRBV18 and TRBJ2-4; D is undetermined. Sequencing was carried out using naive CD4+ T cells sorted from blood. Subset here: CD45RA+ positively selected. The CDR3 is CASSPRLSNIQYF. CDR3 nucleotides: TGTGCCAGCTCACCGAGGCTATCAAACATTCAGTACTTC.